Listed below are T cell receptor beta chains from one sample, sequenced in a study of blood T cells in healthy people across ages. Each CDR3 protein gets one entry after TCRdb re-called the 5' RACE reads with MiXCR. The table lists over a million distinct CDR3 sequences, approximately 26% of them singletons. These data are also associated with another study on T cells of mothers and their children.

Sample: blood. These receptors all stem from a girl aged 2 to 10 in good health. Both conserved end residues are part of each CDR3.

>TRBV12-3/TRBV12-4|TRBJ1-1
CASSSRNPEAFF
>TRBV6-1|TRBJ1-1
CASISGIVTEAFF
>TRBV29-1|TRBJ2-7
CSVAVAGVLLYEQYF
>TRBV5-1|TRBJ2-1
CASSLQREAGEQFF
>TRBV6-2/TRBV6-3|TRBJ1-1
CASTPTIRPEMNTEAFF
>TRBV10-3|TRBJ1-6
CAITQGVNSPLHF
>TRBV25-1|TRBJ1-1
CASKGGNTEAFF
>TRBV2|TRBJ2-7
CASIRGQGTEQYF
>TRBV3-1|TRBJ2-3
CASSQGGPRVEYF
>TRBV12-3/TRBV12-4|TRBJ2-7
CASSLAAGTSVQEYRPYEQYF
>TRBV4-2|TRBJ2-5
CASSRGPGQEGTQYF
>TRBV20-1|TRBJ2-1
CSARLSGGRGEQFF
>TRBV18|TRBJ2-1
CASSPLASGGEYNEQFF
>TRBV7-9|TRBJ2-5
CASSLWEQETQYF
>TRBV6-5|TRBJ1-1
CASSQQQGARTEAFF
>TRBV11-2|TRBJ1-2
CASSLVGATFYGYTF
>TRBV12-5|TRBJ2-7
CASAPGTNSYEQYF
>TRBV7-3|TRBJ2-2
CASSLGQGGELFF
>TRBV4-1|TRBJ1-2
CASSQDALSRYGYTF
>TRBV7-8|TRBJ2-3
CASSLVAGERDTQYF
>TRBV24-1|-
CATSDLGLEGGDEQFF
>TRBV5-1|TRBJ1-1
CASSLRGRDSTEAFF
>TRBV6-2/TRBV6-3|TRBJ2-5
CASTRNGETQYF
>TRBV20-1|TRBJ2-7
CSARGSSALSYEQYF
>TRBV20-1|TRBJ2-7
CSARSTAAYEQYF
>TRBV29-1|TRBJ1-2
CSVAGTGENGYTF
>TRBV24-1|TRBJ2-7
CATQGRATYEQYF
>TRBV2|TRBJ2-5
CASSDPSRSDEPGLVETQYF
>TRBV29-1|TRBJ2-7
CSVGTGTGAYEQYF
>TRBV5-1|TRBJ2-1
CASSLGLGLAGNEQFF
>TRBV10-3|TRBJ2-7
CAIGAGGLSYEQYF
>TRBV14|TRBJ1-2
CASSPTGTAVRGYTF
>TRBV29-1|TRBJ2-3
CSARASGGNTDTQYF
>TRBV10-3|TRBJ2-5
CAISEAGTGIETQYF
>TRBV5-6|TRBJ1-2
CASSFSSSSDGYTF
>TRBV29-1|TRBJ2-2
CSGLSGGFGTGELFF
>TRBV7-9|TRBJ1-2
CASRQQGDYGYTF
>TRBV11-2|TRBJ2-1
CASSLGRSLYNEQFF
>TRBV24-1|TRBJ2-5
CATSVEETQYF
>TRBV19|TRBJ2-3
CASHLGLAGADTQYF
>TRBV9|TRBJ2-4
CASSLGQDPGGNIQYF
>TRBV12-3/TRBV12-4|TRBJ2-3
CASSPVSAGGLDTQYF
>TRBV13|TRBJ2-3
CASSPRASGDTQYF
>TRBV3-1|TRBJ2-3
CASSQNIMGGRITDTQYF
>TRBV5-6|TRBJ2-7
CASSRGTGNEQYF
>TRBV25-1|TRBJ2-2
CASSESWIGGPDTGELFF
>TRBV7-3|TRBJ2-3
CASSSPRDRADTQYF
>TRBV7-6|TRBJ1-2
CVSSPDVGGLDGYTF
>TRBV7-9|TRBJ2-5
CASGLVVPAGQETQYF
>TRBV28|TRBJ2-2
CASRQNTGELFF
>TRBV29-1|TRBJ1-3
CSVASILSDTIYF